This T cell receptor beta chain was recorded in a study of CD8+ T cells in alopecia areata. Across the study: At a dose of 5 to 10 mg twice daily, oral tofacitinib was given to treated patients. Study-wide results and limits: The study found TCR sharing across patients less clear than in mice, possibly for HLA reasons.

As the sequencing template, cDNA was produced by extracting RNA and reverse transcribing it. Profiled with immunoSEQ multiplex PCR; TCRdb holds only in-frame clones, not every one. The sample consists of 140,000 to 150,000 clones, about 47% of them appearing once. Trimming shortened V by 0 bases and J by 8 bases, and 13 bases separated the two germline ends. In germline, CDR1 is GTSNPN, CDR2 SVGIG (reference sequence). The CDR3 spans 13 residues. The study team obtained lesional scalp punch biopsies and peripheral blood from alopecia areata patients. As to this clone: What it binds is not known.

The genes are TRBV30 and TRBJ1-2; D is unresolved. The sequencing used CD4+ T cells sorted from blood, collected at week 0. The receptor comes from a human donor with alopecia areata. CDR3 in amino acids: CAWSVPPREGYTF. Written as DNA, the CDR3 is TGTGCCTGGAGTGTACCACCTCGGGAGGGCTACACCTTC.